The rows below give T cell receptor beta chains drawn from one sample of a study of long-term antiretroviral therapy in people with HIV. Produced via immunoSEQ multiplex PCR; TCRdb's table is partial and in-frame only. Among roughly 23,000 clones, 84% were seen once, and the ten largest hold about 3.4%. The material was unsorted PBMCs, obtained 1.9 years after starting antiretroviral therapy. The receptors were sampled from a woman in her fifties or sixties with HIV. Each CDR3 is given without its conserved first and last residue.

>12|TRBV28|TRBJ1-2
ASSLNQGARGYT
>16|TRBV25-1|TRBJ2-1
ASSEFLGGGRTYNEQF
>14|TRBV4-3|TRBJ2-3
ASSQVAGGRTDTQY
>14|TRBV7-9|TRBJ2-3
ASSELRDRASDTQY
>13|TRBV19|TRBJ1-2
ASSIRYGRYYGYT
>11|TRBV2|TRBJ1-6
ARQTGPNSPLH
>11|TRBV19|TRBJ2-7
ASRGLVVEEQY
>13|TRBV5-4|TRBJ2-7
ASSLESGTTYEQY
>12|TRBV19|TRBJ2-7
ASSQGTVSYEQY
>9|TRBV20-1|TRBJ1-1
SVRLLGEAF
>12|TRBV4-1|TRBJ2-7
ASSSSGTTYEQY
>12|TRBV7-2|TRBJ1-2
ASSWGQLNYGYT
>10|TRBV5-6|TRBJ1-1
ASSLRGTEAF
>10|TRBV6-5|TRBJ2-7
ASRSDSREVY
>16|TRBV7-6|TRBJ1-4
ASSPLEDGLATNEKLF
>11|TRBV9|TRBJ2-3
ASSVAQGDTQY
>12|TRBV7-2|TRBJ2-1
ASSPGTRNNEQF
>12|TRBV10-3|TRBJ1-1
AIKLDRTGTEAF
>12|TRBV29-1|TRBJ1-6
SVADSLYNSPLH
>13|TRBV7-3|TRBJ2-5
ASSLLAGGQETQY
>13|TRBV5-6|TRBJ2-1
ASSHGTGRYNEQF
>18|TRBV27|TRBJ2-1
ASSLSMGTSGGPRRREQF
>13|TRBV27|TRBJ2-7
ASSLEGTGSYEQY
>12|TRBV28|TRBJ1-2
ASSPNRDRYGYT
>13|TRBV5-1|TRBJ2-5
ASSSGTDLQETQY
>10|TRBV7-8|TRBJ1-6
ASSLAYSPLH
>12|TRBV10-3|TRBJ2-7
AISATGERGEQY
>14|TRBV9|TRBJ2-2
ASSSTSGGVNGELF
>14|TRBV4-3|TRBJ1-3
ASSQDGQGVGNTIY
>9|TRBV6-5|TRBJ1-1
ASSYRSEAF
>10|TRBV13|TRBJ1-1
ASSSTGPEAF